Shown below are 27 T cell receptor beta chains from a single sample sequenced in a study of blood T cell repertoires in COVID-19 (dated by TCRdb to 2020 to 2021). Library method: the immunoSEQ multiplex PCR assay. This is the immuneACCESS table as TCRdb keeps it, with only in-frame sequences that have V and J called. A part of the clones is gone; compared with another copy, unresolved V genes explain less than half, and the rest is unexplained. The sample data list more than 95,000 clones, and 65% to 90% of these were observed just once. The ten largest clones represent 6.6% of the sample. The source material was peripheral blood. The source of these receptors is a man older than 75 with active or convalescent COVID-19.

The chain carries TRBV11-2 and TRBJ2-1, with 7 bases lining up with TRBD2. Germline CDR1 and CDR2: SGHAT and FQNNGV. The CDR3 consists of 15 residues. The junction had 9 bases not matched to a gene; V was cut back by 6 bases and J by 4 bases. The CDR3 loop is CASRSTSVGYNEQFF. The CDR3 bases are TGTGCCAGCAGGAGCACTAGCGTTGGGTACAATGAGCAGTTCTTC.

V gene TRBV19 combines with J gene TRBJ1-5, with TRBD1 as a possible D gene (5 bases). The germline gives CDR1 LNHDA, CDR2 SQIVND (reference sequence). The CDR3 consists of 14 residues. V lost 8 bases and J lost 7, with 18 bases in between. The CDR3 reads CASDVAAGYQPQHF. The CDR3 bases are TGTGCCAGTGACGTCGCTGCAGGGTACCAGCCCCAGCATTTT.

The chain couples TRBV18 to TRBJ2-5; 7 bases fit TRBD1. Germline V CDR1 and CDR2: KGHSH, LQKENI. The CDR3 spans 14 residues. V dropped 6 bases and J dropped 1; count of bases not matched to a gene: 5. The CDR3 DNA follows: TGTGCCAGCTCGACGGGACAGCCCCAAGAGACCCAGTACTTC. Translating gives CASSTGQPQETQYF. The variable domain in full, with the rest retrieved from reference TRBV18 and TRBJ2-5, is NAGVMQNPRHLVRRRGQEARLRCSPMKGHSHVYWYRQLPEEGLKFMVYLQKENIIDESGMPKERFSAEFPKEGPSILRIQQVVRGDSAAYFCASSTGQPQETQYFGPGTRLLVL.

The chain employs TRBV6-6 and TRBJ2-1, with 7 bases that match TRBD1. The CDR3 runs 14 residues. The V gene end was trimmed by 8 bases and the J gene end by 3 bases; junction bases not matched to a gene: 7. Looked up from germline, CDR1 is MNHNY and CDR2 is SVGAGI (reference sequence). CDR3 DNA sequence: TGTGCCAGCCAGGGACAGCGAGACTACAATGAGCAGTTCTTC. It codes for CASQGQRDYNEQFF.

J is TRBJ1-5 and V is TRBV28; TRBD1 aligns across 7 bases. Trimming at V came to 6 bases and at J to 9 bases, leaving 20 bases not matched to a gene. There are 17 residues in the CDR3. Germline V gene data show CDR1 as MDHEN and CDR2 as SYDVKM. Here the CDR3 DNA reads TGTGCCAGCAGCACCCCCCGGACAGGTTCTAGCCCGTCGCCCCAGCATTTT. Encoded protein: CASSTPRTGSSPSPQHF.

The gene calls are TRBV6-5 and TRBJ1-3, with 9 bases that match TRBD1. Germline CDR1 is MNHEY and CDR2 is SVGAGI. This CDR3 is built from 15 residues. Germline trimming cut 6 bases from V and 4 bases from J; bases unmatched to any gene: 7. The CDR3 region has the DNA TGTGCCAGCAGCCGCGGGACAGGGATAGGAAACACCATATATTTT. Protein sequence: CASSRGTGIGNTIYF.

V gene TRBV3-1 (or the pseudogene TRBV3-2) combines with J gene TRBJ2-5, with D possibly matching TRBD2 (5 bases). V dropped 1 base and J dropped 5 bases, with 14 bases sitting between them. The CDR3 spans 15 residues. From germline, CDR1 is LGHDT and CDR2 YNNKEL (reference sequence). CDR3 sequence: CASSQVPGIWETQYF. The CDR3, as DNA: TGTGCCAGCAGCCAAGTGCCCGGGATTTGGGAGACCCAGTACTTC.

The table lists this clone with a few counts. This chain uses TRBV30 with TRBJ2-3, with a tentative D call TRBD1 (6 bases). Germline CDR1 reads GTSNPN; CDR2 reads SVGIG (reference sequence). Trimming pared 4 bases from V and 1 base from J, leaving 9 bases between. The CDR3 extends over 13 amino acids. The CDR3: CAWIRGGTDTQYF. The CDR3 region has the DNA TGTGCCTGGATCAGGGGTGGCACAGATACGCAGTATTTT.

The V gene is TRBV5-4, the J gene TRBJ1-2; 7 nucleotides match TRBD1. The CDR3 extends over 15 amino acids. The germline CDR1 and CDR2 sequences are SGHNT and YYREEE (reference sequence). V trimming: 0 bases; J trimming: 0 bases; junction bases outside the gene matches: 2. The CDR3 DNA reads as TGTGCCAGCAGCTTGGGACAGGGCCCTAACTATGGCTACACCTTC. Encoded protein: CASSLGQGPNYGYTF.

The chain is built from TRBV7-2 and TRBJ1-5; possibly TRBD1 for D (5 bases). Deletions cut 1 base from V and 0 bases from J, with 16 bases between. The CDR3 totals 18 residues. Germline assignment: CDR1 SGHTA and CDR2 FQGNSA. The CDR3 region is CASSLVPPGRGSNQPQHF. Here the CDR3 DNA reads TGTGCCAGCAGCTTAGTCCCCCCGGGTAGGGGTAGCAATCAGCCCCAGCATTTT.

V usage is TRBV3-1 (or the pseudogene TRBV3-2) and J usage is TRBJ2-2; TRBD2 aligns across 7 bases. V was clipped by 1 base and J by 2 bases; unmatched bases: 10. CDR3 length: 18 residues. From germline, CDR1 is LGHDT and CDR2 YNNKEL (reference sequence). CDR3 sequence reads: CASSQGNGGGPNTGELFF. DNA for the CDR3: TGTGCCAGCAGCCAAGGGAATGGCGGGGGACCTAACACCGGGGAGCTGTTTTTT.

V is TRBV9 and J is TRBJ1-3; TRBD1 matches at 10 bases. This CDR3 is 16 amino acids long. V lost 4 bases and J lost 2; bases outside the gene matches: 6. Germline CDR1 SGDLS, CDR2 YYNGEE. Written as DNA, the CDR3 is TGTGCCAGCAGCCCTCGACAGGGGGCTCCTGGAAACACCATATATTTT. This gives the protein CASSPRQGAPGNTIYF.

This rearrangement joins TRBV21-1 to TRBJ2-3; the table's D call TRBD2 went unverified against the DNA. TRBV21-1 is a listed pseudogene. The CDR3 covers 18 residues. The CDR3 here is CASSKDERETAATDTQYF. CDR3 nucleotide sequence: TGTGCCAGCAGCAAAGATGAGCGGGAGACGGCAGCCACAGATACGCAGTATTTT.

This clone has a single count. Other DNA sequences in the same sample also yield this CDR3. The genes are TRBV5-1 and TRBJ2-5; TRBD2 aligns across 15 bases. The CDR3 contains 15 residues. The germline gives CDR1 SGHRS, CDR2 YFSETQ. Trimming at V came to 4 bases and at J to 5 bases, leaving 3 bases not matched to a gene. CDR3 nucleotides: TGCGCCAGCAGCCCCGGGACTAGCGGGGGGGAGACCCAGTACTTC. Its translation is CASSPGTSGGETQYF.

The J gene is TRBJ2-6, the V gene TRBV21-1; no DNA check was done on the table's D call, TRBD2. TRBV21-1 has pseudogene status. The CDR3 covers 17 residues. The CDR3 coding sequence is TGTGCCAGCATAGCGAGGACTTCCCTCTCTGGGGCCAACGTCCTGACTTTC. Translating it yields CASIARTSLSGANVLTF.

The CDR3 region has the DNA TGTGCCAGCAGTTACAGCGATAATGAAAAACTGTTTTTT. This encodes CASSYSDNEKLFF. The J gene is TRBJ1-4, the V gene TRBV6-6; the D is unclear. V gave up 2 bases and J gave up 4 bases, with 5 bases separating them. The CDR3 has 13 residues. Germline V gene lookup returns CDR1 MNHNY and CDR2 SVGAGI (reference sequence).

This sequence joins TRBV6-1 and TRBJ2-4; the match to TRBD2 covers 16 bases. Germline-derived CDR1 and CDR2 are MNHNS and SASEGT. V lost 4 bases and J lost 0; bases outside the gene matches: 9. There are 20 residues in the CDR3. The CDR3 spells CASSVPGLAGGPLAKNIQYF. CDR3 coding DNA: TGTGCCAGCAGTGTCCCGGGACTAGCGGGGGGGCCTTTAGCCAAAAACATTCAGTACTTC.

The gene calls are TRBV15 and TRBJ2-7, with D tentatively TRBD1 (5 bases). CDR3 size: 15 residues. Trimming stripped 0 bases from V and 0 bases from J, with 9 bases between. Germline loops: CDR1 LNHNV, CDR2 YYDKDF (reference sequence). The CDR3 loop reads CATSRDGRGSYEQYF. The CDR3 DNA is TGTGCCACCAGCAGAGATGGTAGGGGCTCCTACGAGCAGTACTTC. The variable domain in full, with the rest retrieved from reference TRBV15 and TRBJ2-7, is DAMVIQNPRYQVTQFGKPVTLSCSQTLNHNVMYWYQQKSSQAPKLLFHYYDKDFNNEADTPDNFQSRRPNTSFCFLDIRSPGLGDTAMYLCATSRDGRGSYEQYFGPGTRLTVT.

The genes are TRBV19 and TRBJ1-2; D call uncertain. V dropped 1 base and J dropped 4 bases, with 10 bases sitting between them. The length of the CDR3 is 14 residues. Germline V lookup: CDR1 LNHDA, CDR2 SQIVND (reference sequence). CDR3 DNA sequence: TGTGCCAGTAGTATAGCTTCGCTCGGCTATGGCTACACCTTC. Translated: CASSIASLGYGYTF.

The V gene is TRBV12-3 or TRBV12-4, the J gene TRBJ2-3; no clear D. Between the trimmed V and J ends, which lost 7 bases and 5 bases, there was a span of 13 bases. CDR3 length: 13 amino acids. CDR3 bases: TGTGCCAGCACCCTAACCCCACGAGATACGCAGTATTTT. Its translation is CASTLTPRDTQYF.

This sequence joins TRBV18 and TRBJ2-2, with D possibly matching TRBD2 (6 bases). CDR3 size: 15 residues. From germline, CDR1 is KGHSH and CDR2 LQKENI. Trimming pared 2 bases from V and 7 bases from J, leaving 14 bases between. CDR3 nucleotide sequence: TGTGCCAGCTCACCAGGGACTCAACGCGGCGGGGAGCTGTTTTTT. This codes for CASSPGTQRGGELFF.

CDR3 sequence: CASSLSLNEQFF. The CDR3 coding sequence is TGTGCCAGCAGTTTATCATTGAATGAGCAGTTCTTC. The chain has TRBV28 and TRBJ2-1; D is ambiguous. The CDR3 is 12 residues long. CDR1 and CDR2 (germline): MDHEN, SYDVKM. Trimming removed 1 base at V and 7 bases at J, with 5 bases between.

The rearrangement joins TRBV9 to TRBJ1-3; 7 bases agree with TRBD1. Trimming took 0 bases from V and 5 from J; bases not matched to a gene: 2. Germline CDR1 is SGDLS and CDR2 is YYNGEE. The length of the CDR3 is 14 residues. The CDR3 region has the DNA TGTGCCAGCAGCGTAGCAGGGGGTAGAAACACCATATATTTT. Translation gives CASSVAGGRNTIYF.

The CDR3 DNA is TGTGCCAGCAGTTTAGGTAGCTTTAGCACAGATACGCAGTATTTT. Protein: CASSLGSFSTDTQYF. This chain joins TRBV27 and TRBJ2-3; D remains ambiguous. Trimming stripped 2 bases from V and 0 bases from J, with 9 bases between. The CDR3 is made up of 15 amino acids. CDR1 is MNHEY and CDR2 is SMNVEV in the germline V gene (reference sequence).

The J gene is TRBJ1-1, the V gene TRBV9; D remains ambiguous. The CDR3 is 14 amino acids. CDR1 and CDR2 (germline): SGDLS, YYNGEE. Trimming removed 0 bases from V and 2 bases from J, with 8 bases in between. Here the CDR3 DNA reads TGTGCCAGCAGCGTAGGAAACCTAAACACTGAAGCTTTCTTT. Its protein is CASSVGNLNTEAFF.

This clone is a singleton in its sample. The chain couples TRBV4-3 to TRBJ2-5; 10 bases fit TRBD1. Germline lookup yields CDR1 LGHNA and CDR2 YSLEER. The CDR3 sequence is 16 residues long. After removal of 4 bases from V and 5 bases from J, the junction contained 10 bases not matched to a gene. In DNA, the CDR3 is TGCGCCAGCAGCCCCACGGGGACAGGGGATCCGGAGACCCAGTACTTC. The encoded protein is CASSPTGTGDPETQYF.

The chain employs TRBV19 and TRBJ1-3; 8 nucleotides agree with TRBD1. After removal of 3 bases from V and 0 bases from J, the junction contained 4 bases not matched to a gene. CDR1 and CDR2 (germline): LNHDA, SQIVND (reference sequence). The CDR3 has 16 amino acids. The CDR3 spells CASSMRTGSSGNTIYF. The CDR3 bases are TGTGCCAGTAGTATGCGGACAGGGAGCTCTGGAAACACCATATATTTT.